This T cell receptor (beta chain) was sequenced in a study of blood T cells in healthy people across ages. Notes on the study in general: Higher diversity and more naive CD4+ cells were features of long-lived donors, compared to aged donors.

The use of a sample-barcoded 5' primer and a J-beta primer mix characterized a second PCR of about 7 to 12 cycles. One entry per CDR3 protein results from TCRdb running MiXCR on the 5' RACE reads. The data show hundreds of thousands of distinct CDR3 sequences, 45% to 50% seen once. As regards this clonotype: Antigen unknown.

The CDR3 consists of 13 residues. Per germline, CDR1 SQVTM and CDR2 ANQGSEA. V was clipped by 6 bases and J by 4 bases, with 15 bases between them. Sample: blood. This receptor was obtained from a woman in her fifties or sixties in good health. V is TRBV29-1 and J is TRBJ1-2; D is uncertain. The CDR3 region has the DNA TGCAGCGTATTCAGTACAGATACCTATGGCTACACCTTC. As protein: CSVFSTDTYGYTF.